These T cell receptor beta chains were read from a single sample in a study of T cells in Graves' hyperthyroidism and ophthalmopathy. TCRdb used MiXCR to reprocess the multiplex PCR reads, holding one entry per CDR3 protein. The table has about 640,000 distinct CDR3 sequences, around 15% seen once; the top ten hold approximately 12%. Sequencing used blood. These receptors originate from a woman aged 45-65 years with Graves' ophthalmopathy. Both conserved end residues are part of each CDR3. The D gene is left open where the match is weak. Clone size is not always given. Where it is, it says once, few, many or a class for expanded clones.

D gene,clone size,V gene,J gene,CDR3 DNA,CDR3 protein
-,many,TRBV11-2,TRBJ1-1,TGTGCCAGCAGCCGGACAGCCTTTGAAGCTTTCTTT,CASSRTAFEAFF
TRBD1,-,TRBV5-1,TRBJ2-7,TGCGCCAGCAGCTTCCGCGGGACAGGGGCCTACGAGCAGTACTTC,CASSFRGTGAYEQYF
TRBD2,many,TRBV7-2,TRBJ2-5,TGTGCCAGCAGCTTCCAACTAGCGGGAGAAGGGGAGACCCAGTACTTC,CASSFQLAGEGETQYF
-,many,TRBV19,TRBJ1-2,TGTGCCAGCAGTAGTCCTCCCGGCAGGCAAAAGAACTATGGCTACACCTTC,CASSSPPGRQKNYGYTF
-,many,TRBV28,TRBJ2-5,TGTGCCAGCAGTTCCGGTTATGTGGGAAGAGAGACCCAGTACTTC,CASSSGYVGRETQYF
TRBD1,-,TRBV4-1,TRBJ2-1,TGCGCCAGCAGCCAAACCGGGACAGGGGGGCCCAATGAGCAGTTCTTC,CASSQTGTGGPNEQFF
-,many,TRBV11-1,TRBJ2-2,TGTGCCAGCAGCGCTTCTAGGAACACCGGGGAGCTGTTTTTT,CASSASRNTGELFF
-,-,TRBV7-9,TRBJ2-2,TGTGCCAGCAGCTCGACTAGTTGGGCCGGGGAGCTGTTTTTT,CASSSTSWAGELFF
TRBD2,-,TRBV28,TRBJ2-1,TGTGCCAGCAGTTTTGCGGGAGTGGAGCAGTTCTTC,CASSFAGVEQFF
TRBD2,many,TRBV27,TRBJ2-2,TGTGCCAGCAGTTTTAACGGGAGGCCGAACACCGGGGAGCTGTTTTTT,CASSFNGRPNTGELFF
-,-,TRBV27,TRBJ2-6,TGTGCCAGCAGTTATAAGGGTTCTGGGGCCAACGTCCTGACTTTC,CASSYKGSGANVLTF
TRBD2,few,TRBV20-1,TRBJ2-3,TGCAGTGCTAGAGATCACGGAGCGGGAGAGCTTGAAGGGACGCAGTATTTT,CSARDHGAGELEGTQYF
TRBD2,-,TRBV27,TRBJ2-7,TGTGCCAGCAGAACCCGGAGACTAGCGGGAGGGCCTGGGTTATACGAGCAGTACTTC,CASRTRRLAGGPGLYEQYF
TRBD1,many,TRBV20-1,TRBJ1-3,TGCAGTGCTGGGGGCTACAGGGGCAGCTCTGGAAACACCATATATTTT,CSAGGYRGSSGNTIYF
-,-,TRBV5-1,TRBJ2-2,TGCGCCAGCAGCCCGACCACTACAGGGACCGGGGGGCTGTTTTTT,CASSPTTTGTGGLFF
TRBD2,-,TRBV5-1,TRBJ2-1,TGCGCCAGCAGCGTGGGACTAGCACATGAGCAGTTCTTC,CASSVGLAHEQFF
-,-,TRBV11-2,TRBJ1-1,TGTGCCAGCAGCTTTACAGGGACCATGAACACTGAAGCTTTCTTT,CASSFTGTMNTEAFF
TRBD2,many,TRBV9,TRBJ2-7,TGTGCCAGCAGCGTAGGAGGGGCTAGCGGGACCTACGAGCAGTACTTC,CASSVGGASGTYEQYF
-,many,TRBV28,TRBJ2-1,TGTGCCAGCAGTTCAGGGTCCGTTGAGCAGTTCTTC,CASSSGSVEQFF
TRBD1,-,TRBV5-8,TRBJ1-5,TGTGCCAGCAGACCGGACAGGAGGCACCAGCCCCAGCATTTT,CASRPDRRHQPQHF
-,-,TRBV19,TRBJ1-5,TGTGCCAGTAGGAACCGCGACAGTGGGAGCAATCAGCCCCAGCATTTT,CASRNRDSGSNQPQHF
-,many,TRBV7-2,TRBJ2-1,TGTGCCAGCAGCTTAGGACGTAGCGCGACTGGGAATGAGCAGTTCTTC,CASSLGRSATGNEQFF